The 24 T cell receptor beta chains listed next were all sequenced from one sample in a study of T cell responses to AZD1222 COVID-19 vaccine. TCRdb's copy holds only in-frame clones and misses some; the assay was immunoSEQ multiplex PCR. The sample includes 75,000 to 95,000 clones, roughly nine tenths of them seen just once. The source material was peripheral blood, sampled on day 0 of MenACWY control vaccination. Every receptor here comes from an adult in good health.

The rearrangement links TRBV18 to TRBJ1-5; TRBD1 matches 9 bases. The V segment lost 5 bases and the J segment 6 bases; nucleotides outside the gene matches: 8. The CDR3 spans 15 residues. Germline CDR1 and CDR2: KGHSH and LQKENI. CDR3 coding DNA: TGTGCCAGCTCATCGGACAGGGGAGCCGTTCAGCCCCAGCATTTT. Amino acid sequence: CASSSDRGAVQPQHF.

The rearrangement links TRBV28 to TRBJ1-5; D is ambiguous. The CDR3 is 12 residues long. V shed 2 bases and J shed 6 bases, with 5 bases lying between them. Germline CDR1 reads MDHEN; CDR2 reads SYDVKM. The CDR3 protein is CASSLSGQPQHF. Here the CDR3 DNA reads TGTGCCAGCAGTTTAAGTGGTCAGCCCCAGCATTTT.

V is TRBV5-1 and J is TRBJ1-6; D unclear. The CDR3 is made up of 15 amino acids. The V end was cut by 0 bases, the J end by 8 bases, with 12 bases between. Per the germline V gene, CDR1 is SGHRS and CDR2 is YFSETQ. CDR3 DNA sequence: TGCGCCAGCAGCTTGGGAGCAGGCCCGGATTCACCCCTCCACTTT. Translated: CASSLGAGPDSPLHF. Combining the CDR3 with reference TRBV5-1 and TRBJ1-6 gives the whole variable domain KAGVTQTPRYLIKTRGQQVTLSCSPISGHRSVSWYQQTPGQGLQFLFEYFSETQRNKGNFPGRFSGRQFSNSRSEMNVSTLELGDSALYLCASSLGAGPDSPLHFGNGTRLTVT.

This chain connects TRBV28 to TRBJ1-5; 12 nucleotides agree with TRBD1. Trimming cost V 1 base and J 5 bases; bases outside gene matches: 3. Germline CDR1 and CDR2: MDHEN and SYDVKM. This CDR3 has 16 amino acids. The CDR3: CASSLLGQGAYQPQHF. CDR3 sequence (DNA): TGTGCCAGCAGTTTATTGGGACAGGGGGCATATCAGCCCCAGCATTTT.

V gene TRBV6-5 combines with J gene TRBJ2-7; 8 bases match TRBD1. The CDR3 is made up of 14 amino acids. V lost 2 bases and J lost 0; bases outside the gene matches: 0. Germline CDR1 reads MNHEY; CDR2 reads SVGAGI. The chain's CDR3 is CASSYQGASYEQYF. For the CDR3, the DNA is TGTGCCAGCAGTTACCAGGGGGCCTCCTACGAGCAGTACTTC.

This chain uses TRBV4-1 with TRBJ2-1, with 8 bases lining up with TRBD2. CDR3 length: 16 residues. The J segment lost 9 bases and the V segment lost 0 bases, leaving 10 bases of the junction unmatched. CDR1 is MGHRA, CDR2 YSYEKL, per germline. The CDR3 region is CASSQDSREGLSEQFF. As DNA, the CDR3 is TGCGCCAGCAGCCAAGATAGTCGGGAGGGACTGAGTGAGCAGTTCTTC.

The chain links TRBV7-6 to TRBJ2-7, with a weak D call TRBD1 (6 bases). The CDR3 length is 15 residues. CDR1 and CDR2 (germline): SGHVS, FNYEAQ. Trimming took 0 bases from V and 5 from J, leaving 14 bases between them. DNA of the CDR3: TGTGCCAGCAGCTTAGCGGTACAGGGCCTCCACGAGCAGTACTTC. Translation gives CASSLAVQGLHEQYF. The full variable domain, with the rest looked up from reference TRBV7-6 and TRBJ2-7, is GAGVSQSPRYKVTKRGQDVALRCDPISGHVSLYWYRQALGQGPEFLTYFNYEAQQDKSGLPNDRFSAERPEGSISTLTIQRTEQRDSAMYRCASSLAVQGLHEQYFGPGTRLTVT.

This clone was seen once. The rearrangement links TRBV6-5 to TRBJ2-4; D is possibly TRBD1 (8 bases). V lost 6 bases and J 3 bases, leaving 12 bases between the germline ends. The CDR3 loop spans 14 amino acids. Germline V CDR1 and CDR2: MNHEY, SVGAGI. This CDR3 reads CASRAGQVKNIQYF. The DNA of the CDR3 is TGTGCCAGCAGAGCGGGACAGGTCAAAAACATTCAGTACTTC.

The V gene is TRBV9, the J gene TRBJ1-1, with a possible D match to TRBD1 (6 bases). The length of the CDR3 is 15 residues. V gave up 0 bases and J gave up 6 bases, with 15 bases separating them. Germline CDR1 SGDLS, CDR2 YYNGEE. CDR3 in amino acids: CASSVALGGRAEAFF. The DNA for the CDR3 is TGTGCCAGCAGCGTAGCTCTGGGGGGCAGGGCTGAAGCTTTCTTT. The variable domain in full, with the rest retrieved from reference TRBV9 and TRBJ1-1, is DSGVTQTPKHLITATGQRVTLRCSPRSGDLSVYWYQQSLDQGLQFLIQYYNGEERAKGNILERFSAQQFPDLHSELNLSSLELGDSALYFCASSVALGGRAEAFFGQGTRLTVV.

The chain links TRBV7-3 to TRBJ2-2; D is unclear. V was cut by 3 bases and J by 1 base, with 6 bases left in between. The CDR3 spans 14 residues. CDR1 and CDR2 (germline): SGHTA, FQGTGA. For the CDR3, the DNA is TGTGCCAGCAGCTTTCTCTTGAACACCGGGGAGCTGTTTTTT. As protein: CASSFLLNTGELFF.

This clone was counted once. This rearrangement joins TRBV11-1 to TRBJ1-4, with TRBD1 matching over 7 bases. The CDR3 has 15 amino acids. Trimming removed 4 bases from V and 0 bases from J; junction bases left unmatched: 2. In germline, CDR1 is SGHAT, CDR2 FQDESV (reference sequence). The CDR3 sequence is CASSSGTATNEKLFF. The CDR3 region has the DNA TGTGCCAGCAGCTCCGGGACAGCAACTAATGAAAAACTGTTTTTT.

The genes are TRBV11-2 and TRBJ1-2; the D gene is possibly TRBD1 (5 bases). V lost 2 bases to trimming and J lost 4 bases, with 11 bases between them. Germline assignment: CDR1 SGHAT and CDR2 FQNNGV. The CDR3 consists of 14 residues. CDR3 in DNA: TGTGCCAGCAGCTTAATAGGGGCAAGCTATGGCTACACCTTC. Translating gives CASSLIGASYGYTF.

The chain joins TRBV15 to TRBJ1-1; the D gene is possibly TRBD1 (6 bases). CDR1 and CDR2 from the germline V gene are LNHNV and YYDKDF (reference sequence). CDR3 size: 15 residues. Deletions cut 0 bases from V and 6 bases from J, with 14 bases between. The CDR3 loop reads CATSRDQGSSAEAFF. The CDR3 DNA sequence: TGTGCCACCAGCAGAGATCAGGGGTCTTCAGCTGAAGCTTTCTTT.

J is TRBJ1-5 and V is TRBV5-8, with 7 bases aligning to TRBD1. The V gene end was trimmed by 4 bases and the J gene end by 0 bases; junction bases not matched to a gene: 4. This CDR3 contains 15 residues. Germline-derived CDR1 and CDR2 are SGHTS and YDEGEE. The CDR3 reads CASSPRTGSNQPQHF. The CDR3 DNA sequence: TGTGCCAGCAGCCCCCGGACAGGTAGCAATCAGCCCCAGCATTTT.

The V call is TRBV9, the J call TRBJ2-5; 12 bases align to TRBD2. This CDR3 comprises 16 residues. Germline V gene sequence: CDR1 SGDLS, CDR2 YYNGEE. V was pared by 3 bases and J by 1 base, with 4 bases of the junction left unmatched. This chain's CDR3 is CASSELAGGPQETQYF. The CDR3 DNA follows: TGTGCCAGCAGCGAACTAGCGGGGGGTCCCCAAGAGACCCAGTACTTC.

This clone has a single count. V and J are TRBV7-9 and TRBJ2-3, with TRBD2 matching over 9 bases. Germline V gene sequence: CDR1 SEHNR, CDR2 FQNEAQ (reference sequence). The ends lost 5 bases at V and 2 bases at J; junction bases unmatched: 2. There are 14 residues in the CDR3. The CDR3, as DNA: TGTGCCAGCAGCCGGACTAGCGTCACAGATACGCAGTATTTT. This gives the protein CASSRTSVTDTQYF.

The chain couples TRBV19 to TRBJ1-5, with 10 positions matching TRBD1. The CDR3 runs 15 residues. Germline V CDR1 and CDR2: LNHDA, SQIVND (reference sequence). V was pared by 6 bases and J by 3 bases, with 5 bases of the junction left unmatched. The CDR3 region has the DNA TGTGCCAGTAGACCCGGGACAGGGGTCAATCAGCCCCAGCATTTT. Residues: CASRPGTGVNQPQHF.

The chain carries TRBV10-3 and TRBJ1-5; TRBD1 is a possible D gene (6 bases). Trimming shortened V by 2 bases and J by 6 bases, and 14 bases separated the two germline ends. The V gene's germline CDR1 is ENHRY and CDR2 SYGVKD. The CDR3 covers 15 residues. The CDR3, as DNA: TGTGCCATCAGTGAGCTGGGGGCGAGCGGTCAGCCCCAGCATTTT. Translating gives CAISELGASGQPQHF.

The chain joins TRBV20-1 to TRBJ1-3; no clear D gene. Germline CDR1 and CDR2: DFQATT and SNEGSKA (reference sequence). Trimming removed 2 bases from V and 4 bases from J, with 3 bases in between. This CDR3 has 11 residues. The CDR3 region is CSARLGNTIYF. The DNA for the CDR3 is TGCAGTGCTAGACTCGGAAACACCATATATTTT.

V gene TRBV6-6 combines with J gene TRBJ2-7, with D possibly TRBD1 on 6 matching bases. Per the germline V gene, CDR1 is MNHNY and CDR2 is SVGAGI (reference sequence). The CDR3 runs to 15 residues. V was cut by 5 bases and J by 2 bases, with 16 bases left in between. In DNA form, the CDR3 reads TGTGCCAGCAGTGCGCAGGGGTTGGAGCCCTACGAGCAGTACTTC. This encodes CASSAQGLEPYEQYF.

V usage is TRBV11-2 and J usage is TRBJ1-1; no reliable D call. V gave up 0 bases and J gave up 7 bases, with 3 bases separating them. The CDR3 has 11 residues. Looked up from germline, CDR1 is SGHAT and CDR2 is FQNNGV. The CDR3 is CASSLEVEAFF. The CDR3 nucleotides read TGTGCCAGCAGCTTAGAGGTTGAAGCTTTCTTT.

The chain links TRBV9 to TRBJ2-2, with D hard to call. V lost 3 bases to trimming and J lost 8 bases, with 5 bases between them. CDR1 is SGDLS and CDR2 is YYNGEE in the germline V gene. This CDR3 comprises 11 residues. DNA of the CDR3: TGTGCCAGCAGCGGGGCGGGGGAGCTGTTTTTT. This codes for CASSGAGELFF.

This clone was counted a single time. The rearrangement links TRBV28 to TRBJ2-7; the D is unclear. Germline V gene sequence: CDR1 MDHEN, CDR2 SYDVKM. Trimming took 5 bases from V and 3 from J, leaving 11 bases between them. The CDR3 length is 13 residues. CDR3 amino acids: CASSTATYYEQYF. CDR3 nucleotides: TGTGCCAGCAGTACGGCTACCTACTACGAGCAGTACTTC.

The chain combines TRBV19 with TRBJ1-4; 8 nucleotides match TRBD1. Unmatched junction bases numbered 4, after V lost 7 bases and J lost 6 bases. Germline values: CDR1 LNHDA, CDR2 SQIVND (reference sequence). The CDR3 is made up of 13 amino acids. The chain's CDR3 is CASTPGGYEKLFF. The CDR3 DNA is TGTGCCAGTACCCCAGGGGGCTATGAAAAACTGTTTTTT.